This is a list of T cell receptor beta chains from one sample in a study of blood T cell repertoires in COVID-19. Libraries were prepared by immunoSEQ multiplex PCR; TCRdb keeps only in-frame clonotypes and omits some of them. The sample has 300,000 to 350,000 clones; roughly nine tenths are singletons. The sample was peripheral blood. These receptors were taken from a man aged 18 to 30 with active or convalescent COVID-19. Each CDR3 is given with its conserved first and last residue.

V gene	J gene	CDR3 protein
TRBV5-1	TRBJ2-2	CASSWGDRNTGELFF
TRBV9	TRBJ1-1	CASSVEGTVTEAFF
TRBV2	TRBJ2-7	CASSRTGRGSYEQYF
TRBV28	TRBJ1-1	CASSSVARVDRNTEAFF
TRBV6-5	TRBJ2-1	CASRRALHNEQFF
TRBV18	TRBJ2-7	CASSRVGVLIEEQYF
TRBV20-1	TRBJ2-7	CSASLREQYF
TRBV6-6	TRBJ1-1	CASSYNPYKGTEAFF
TRBV3-1/TRBV3-2	TRBJ2-5	CASSFTGTGQETQYF
TRBV6-5	TRBJ2-6	CASSYAGPSGANVLTF
TRBV14	TRBJ2-3	CASSHPGLAGRSTDTQYF
TRBV4-1	TRBJ1-2	CASSREGGAKSANYGYTF
TRBV29-1	TRBJ2-1	CSVEFAPTYNEQFF
TRBV6-2/TRBV6-3	TRBJ1-1	CASTPTGGARMNTEAFF
TRBV6-4	TRBJ2-7	CASSAQGGPSYYEQYF
TRBV19	TRBJ2-2	CATGGANTGELFF
TRBV5-1	TRBJ1-1	CASSLALRGKDTEAFF
TRBV5-1	TRBJ2-5	CASSLAGGEETQYF
TRBV20-1	TRBJ1-1	CSARGSGLAFF
TRBV6-2/TRBV6-3	TRBJ2-7	CASSYLRTEITYEQYF
TRBV4-2	TRBJ2-7	CASSQSRELLHEQYF
TRBV19	TRBJ1-5	CASSMGQLNQPQHF
TRBV6-5	TRBJ2-2	CASALGGAFGELFF
TRBV6-1	TRBJ2-7	CASSETRERNF
TRBV29-1	TRBJ2-7	CSVHAGSYEQYF
TRBV11-2	TRBJ2-1	CASSLELAGDEAFF
TRBV19	TRBJ1-5	CASSWSGDHQPQHF
TRBV24-1	TRBJ2-3	CATQQGSGGTDTQYF
TRBV6-2/TRBV6-3	TRBJ1-5	CASSIGYDNQPQHF
TRBV3-1/TRBV3-2	TRBJ1-1	CASSPFYRVDTEAFF
TRBV6-2/TRBV6-3	TRBJ2-5	CASSTPSGGAPETQYF
TRBV5-6	TRBJ2-1	CASSSSEGAYNEQFF
TRBV18	TRBJ2-7	CASSPGGLAGSREQYF
TRBV5-1	TRBJ2-7	CASSLVVGAGEQYF
TRBV3-1/TRBV3-2	TRBJ2-3	CASSQGDWSLPDTQYF
TRBV7-8	TRBJ1-6	CASSFGDISYNSPLHF
TRBV15	TRBJ1-4	CAVTGSKNEKLFF
TRBV7-3	TRBJ1-2	CASSPGGYMGYTF
TRBV11-2	TRBJ1-2	CASSRARTGKANYGYTF
TRBV11-2	TRBJ2-1	CASSYGQGYNEQFF
TRBV10-1	TRBJ1-4	CASSDSGGEKLFF
TRBV19	TRBJ1-5	CASKSGGINQPQHF
TRBV6-5	TRBJ1-5	CASSYYPGEGNQPQHF
TRBV7-2	TRBJ2-2	CASSLNLGAVSGIVGELFF
TRBV6-4	TRBJ2-1	CASSSLGGLADPGNEQFF
TRBV7-8	TRBJ2-1	CASSFIMDGLGRNEQFF
TRBV5-6	TRBJ2-7	CASSLLSGSSEQYF
TRBV19	TRBJ1-5	CASSPDRGLIQPQHF
TRBV19	TRBJ1-6	CASSILSGGYNSPLHF
TRBV10-3	TRBJ1-2	CAISADSESGYTF